This record concerns one T cell receptor (beta chain) sequence. Its antigen is unknown. Profiling relied on immunoSEQ multiplex PCR, and the TCRdb table lists in-frame clones only, not all of them. The profile covers about 11,000 clones, with roughly 60% appearing a single time and 18% taken by the ten largest. The CDR3 runs to 13 residues. CDR1 and CDR2 from the germline V gene are MNHNS and SASEGT. Trimming cost V 8 bases and J 2 bases; bases outside gene matches: 5. Template was genomic DNA from frozen, unsorted single-cell suspensions. The entry originates in a study of immune cell composition in non-small cell lung cancer. Findings of the study overall: Tumour TCR-beta clonality showed no significant link to smoking pack-years. Dominant in vivo tumour-associated clones were not shown to share tumour-reactive sequences.

This sequence joins TRBV6-1 and TRBJ1-2; 7 positions match TRBD1. Specimen: lung tumor tissue. This TCR was recovered from a human donor with non-small cell lung cancer. Here the CDR3 DNA reads TGTGCCAGCGGTTCGGGACAGAACTATGGCTACACCTTC. Residues: CASGSGQNYGYTF.